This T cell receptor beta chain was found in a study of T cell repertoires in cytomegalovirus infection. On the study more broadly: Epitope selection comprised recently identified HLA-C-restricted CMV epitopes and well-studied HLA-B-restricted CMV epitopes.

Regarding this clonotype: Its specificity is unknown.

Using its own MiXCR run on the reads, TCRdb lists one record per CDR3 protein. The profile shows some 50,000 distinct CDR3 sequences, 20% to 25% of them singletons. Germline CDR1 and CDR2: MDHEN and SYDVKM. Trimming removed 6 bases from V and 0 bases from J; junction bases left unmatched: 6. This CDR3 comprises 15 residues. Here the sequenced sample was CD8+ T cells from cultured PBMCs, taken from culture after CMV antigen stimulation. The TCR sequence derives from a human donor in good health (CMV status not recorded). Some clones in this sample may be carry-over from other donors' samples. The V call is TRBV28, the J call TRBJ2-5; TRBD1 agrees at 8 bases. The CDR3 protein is CASSMTGEDQETQYF. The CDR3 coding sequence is TGTGCCAGCAGCATGACAGGGGAGGACCAAGAGACCCAGTACTTC.